These T cell receptor beta chains were read from a single sample in a study of cytomegalovirus exposure and HLA in healthy donors. Here immunoSEQ multiplex PCR was the method, and the copy in TCRdb shows in-frame clones only, minus some. The repertoire includes 90,000 to 110,000 clones, about 80% of them detected once, and around 8.4% sits in the top ten. Sequencing input: PBMCs. The source of these receptors is a man in his forties or fifties in good health and CMV-seropositive. Both conserved end residues are part of each CDR3. Fields, in order: CDR3 DNA, CDR3 protein, V gene, D gene, clone size, J gene. The D gene is left open where the match is weak. A clone size is listed for some rows: how often the clone was seen (once, few, many), or a class if it is expanded.

DNA: TGTGCCAGCGGAAGGGACAGTAAAAACATTCAGTACTTC; CDR3: CASGRDSKNIQYF; V: TRBV7-9; D: TRBD1; size: NA; J: TRBJ2-4
DNA: TGCGCCAGCAGCCCGGAATGGGGGGTCTACAATGAGCAGTTCTTC; CDR3: CASSPEWGVYNEQFF; V: TRBV4-3; D: NA; size: once; J: TRBJ2-1
DNA: TGTGCCTGGACAGGGGCCGGGAGGGGGGAGCAGTACTTC; CDR3: CAWTGAGRGEQYF; V: TRBV30; D: TRBD2; size: NA; J: TRBJ2-7
DNA: TGTGCCAGCAGCCGGACTAGCGGGAGGCTGGAGACCCAGTACTTC; CDR3: CASSRTSGRLETQYF; V: TRBV7-8; D: TRBD2; size: NA; J: TRBJ2-5
DNA: TGTGCCAGCAGCCTCCTAGCGGGGGAAAAAGAGACCCAGTACTTC; CDR3: CASSLLAGEKETQYF; V: TRBV6-5; D: TRBD2; size: NA; J: TRBJ2-5
DNA: TGTGCCAGCAGCCAAGAGACTAGCGGGGGGGGTTACAGTGAGCAGTTCTTC; CDR3: CASSQETSGGGYSEQFF; V: TRBV4-2; D: TRBD2; size: NA; J: TRBJ2-1
DNA: TGTGCCAGCAGCTTGAGGGGGAGTCAGCCCCAGCATTTT; CDR3: CASSLRGSQPQHF; V: TRBV7-8; D: NA; size: NA; J: TRBJ1-5
DNA: TGTGCCAGCAGTGAAGTAGGACAGCCCACGGGACTAGCGGGACGAAATACGCAGTATTTT; CDR3: CASSEVGQPTGLAGRNTQYF; V: TRBV6-1; D: TRBD2; size: NA; J: TRBJ2-3
DNA: TGTGCCAGTAGTATAGATATGCGGGGAGGGGCTGAAGCTTTCTTT; CDR3: CASSIDMRGGAEAFF; V: TRBV19; D: NA; size: few; J: TRBJ1-1
DNA: TGTGCCAGCAGCTTCTCGAGGACAGCTCGGTTGTTC; CDR3: CASSFSRTARLF; V: TRBV5-6; D: NA; size: NA; J: TRBJ2-7
DNA: TGTGCCAGCTCACCCCGGGACAGATCAGAGACCCAGTACTTC; CDR3: CASSPRDRSETQYF; V: TRBV18; D: TRBD1; size: NA; J: TRBJ2-5
DNA: TGTGCCAGCAGTTCCCCGAGGACAGGGTCCTACGAGCAGTACTTC; CDR3: CASSSPRTGSYEQYF; V: TRBV6-5; D: TRBD1; size: NA; J: TRBJ2-7
DNA: TGTGCCAGCAGCTTGCAGTGGGGGGGCTACTACGAGCAGTACTTC; CDR3: CASSLQWGGYYEQYF; V: TRBV5-8; D: NA; size: NA; J: TRBJ2-7
DNA: TGTGCCAGCAGCTTGGGTGGGGGCGAGGGGCGCTACACCTTC; CDR3: CASSLGGGEGRYTF; V: TRBV7-6; D: NA; size: NA; J: TRBJ1-2
DNA: TGCAGCGCTGAGTGGGGGAGTAGCGGGAGAGGAAATGAGCAGTTCTTC; CDR3: CSAEWGSSGRGNEQFF; V: TRBV29-1; D: TRBD2; size: NA; J: TRBJ2-1